This T cell receptor (beta chain) was retrieved from a study of patients and donors after allogeneic stem cell transplantation. TCRdb reprocessed the RT-PCR reads with MiXCR, giving one entry per CDR3 protein. The data contain 200,000 to 250,000 distinct CDR3 sequences, 12% to 15% of them seen just once; the ten biggest clones take up about 9.9%. The CDR3 totals 13 residues. Germline lookup yields CDR1 LNHNV and CDR2 YYDKDF (reference sequence). V was trimmed by 1 base and J by 3 bases, leaving 6 bases between them. This sequence was found in a human donor who was either an allogeneic HSCT recipient or a stem cell or donor lymphocyte infusion donor (not recorded which). It is not recorded whose cells these are; they may come from a transplant donor. The sequenced material came from blood, either unsorted or a sorted T cell fraction (not recorded which). This chain links TRBV15 with TRBJ1-2, with D unresolved. This CDR3 is CATSRGTHYGYTF. The CDR3 bases are TGTGCCACCAGCAGAGGAACGCACTATGGCTACACCTTC.